Sequencing of this TCR beta chain was carried out in a study of cytomegalovirus exposure and HLA in healthy donors. General observations from the study: Available immune exposure information covered CMV serostatus only. An observed cluster of highly shared sequence variants was recorded as a likely sequencing artifact. The later analysis indicated that the majority of CMV-associated TCR beta chains appeared HLA-restricted.

CDR1 and CDR2 (germline): LNHDA, SQIVND (reference sequence). The CDR3 loop spans 15 amino acids. The V end was cut by 1 base, the J end by 2 bases, with 10 bases between. A multiplex PCR was run with 60 Vbeta primers and 13 Jbeta primers. Here immunoSEQ multiplex PCR was the method, and the copy in TCRdb shows in-frame clones only, minus some. Found here are approximately 150,000 clones, 65% to 90% of them singletons; the top ten hold 2.5% to 3%. This clone was seen a few times. Its matching antigen is unknown. This chain links TRBV19 with TRBJ2-3; D possibly corresponds to TRBD1 (5 bases). The sequenced sample consisted of PBMCs. The receptor was isolated from a woman aged 30 to 39 in good health and CMV-seronegative. In DNA form, the CDR3 reads TGTGCCAGTAGTATAGGACAGATAAACACAGATACGCAGTATTTT. Its protein is CASSIGQINTDTQYF.